Given below is one T cell receptor beta chain in context. This sample stems from a study of blood T cell repertoires in COVID-19. Across the whole study: Some COVID-19 samples were acute and others convalescent; all came from the United States, Italy and Spain. From T cells, B-cell-depleted T cells, or PBMCs came the material, which was cDNA or gDNA.

The junction had 7 bases not matched to a gene; V was cut back by 3 bases and J by 7 bases. In germline, CDR1 is KGHSH, CDR2 LQKENI. The length of the CDR3 is 15 residues. Study processing details: By means of reference gene primer amplification, nucleated cell counts were estimated. The table came from immunoSEQ multiplex PCR; TCRdb's copy has only in-frame clones and leaves some out. For V, J and clone size, that table is used; D and trimming come from the DNA. The sample lists 150,000 or so clones; 90% were seen once. The rearrangement joins TRBV18 to TRBJ2-1; 9 bases agree with TRBD1. Input material: peripheral blood. The TCR sequence derives from a man aged 55-75 years with active or convalescent COVID-19. The CDR3 loop reads CASSPAPGQGNEQFF. CDR3 DNA: TGTGCCAGCTCACCTGCTCCGGGACAGGGTAATGAGCAGTTCTTC. The whole variable domain, filled in from reference TRBV18 and TRBJ2-1, reads NAGVMQNPRHLVRRRGQEARLRCSPMKGHSHVYWYRQLPEEGLKFMVYLQKENIIDESGMPKERFSAEFPKEGPSILRIQQVVRGDSAAYFCASSPAPGQGNEQFFGPGTRLTVL.